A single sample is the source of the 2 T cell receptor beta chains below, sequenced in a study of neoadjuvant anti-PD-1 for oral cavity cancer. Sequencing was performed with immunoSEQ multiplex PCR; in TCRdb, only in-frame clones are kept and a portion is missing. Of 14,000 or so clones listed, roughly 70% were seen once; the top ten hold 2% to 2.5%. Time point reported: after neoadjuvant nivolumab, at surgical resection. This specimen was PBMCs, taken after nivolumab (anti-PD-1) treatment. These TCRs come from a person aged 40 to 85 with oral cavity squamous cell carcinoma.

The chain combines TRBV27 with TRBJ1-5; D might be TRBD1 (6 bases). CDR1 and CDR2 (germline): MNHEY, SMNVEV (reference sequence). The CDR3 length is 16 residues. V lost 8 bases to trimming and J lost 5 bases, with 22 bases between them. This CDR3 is CASAPGDNRGDQPQHF. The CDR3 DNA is TGTGCCAGCGCCCCCGGGGACAACCGGGGCGATCAGCCCCAGCATTTT.

CDR3 sequence: CASSSVDRWGEQFF. In DNA, the CDR3 is TGTGCCAGCAGCTCTGTGGATCGGTGGGGAGAGCAGTTCTTC. The chain has TRBV11-2 and TRBJ2-1, with unresolved D. Germline CDR1 SGHAT, CDR2 FQNNGV. The CDR3 loop spans 14 amino acids. The germline V and J ends were trimmed by 4 bases and 10 bases, with 17 bases remaining between them.